The clone carrying this T cell receptor beta chain was picked up a small number of times. The target antigen is unknown. The data originate from a study of tumor-infiltrating lymphocytes in localized non-small cell lung cancer. Whole-study context: The cohort mixed smokers and never-smokers, several histologies, and some post-neoadjuvant-chemotherapy samples.

Overall study results and limits: Only some patients had TCR sequencing, depending on available tissue.

Germline trimming cut 4 bases from V and 5 bases from J; bases unmatched to any gene: 6. This CDR3 contains 14 residues. Per germline, CDR1 MNHEY and CDR2 SVGAGI. Clones were read by immunoSEQ multiplex PCR, and TCRdb kept only the in-frame ones, dropping some. This sample has about 12,000 clones, with around 80% found just once. This receptor was identified in a human donor with non-small cell lung cancer. Sequenced: lung tumor tissue. The V gene is TRBV6-5, the J gene TRBJ1-2; 8 bases fit TRBD1. The CDR3 DNA sequence: TGTGCCAGCAGTTCGGACAGGGTCGGGTATGGCTACACCTTC. As protein: CASSSDRVGYGYTF.